This T cell receptor beta chain was sequenced during a study of T cell responses to AZD1222 COVID-19 vaccine. Notes on the study in general: Baseline seropositivity occurred in only six AZD1222 recipients. Nearly half of spike-specific TCRs reportedly target unmutated variant regions.

Concerning this clone itself: Its antigen is unidentified.

Sequencing used immunoSEQ multiplex PCR; TCRdb keeps in-frame clones, though not all of them. The sample has approximately 120,000 clones, approximately 93% seen once. The source of this sequence is an adult in good health. The material sequenced was peripheral blood, taken on day 0 of AZD1222 vaccination.

Here the CDR3 DNA reads TGTGCCAGCAGCTCCCTCGGGGGCGATTCACCCCTCCACTTT. Translated: CASSSLGGDSPLHF. The chain is built from TRBV7-9 and TRBJ1-6; weak D call: TRBD1 (6 bases). V lost 4 bases and J lost 8, with 12 bases in between. There are 14 residues in the CDR3. Germline CDR1 is SEHNR and CDR2 is FQNEAQ (reference sequence).